This T cell receptor beta chain was sequenced during a study of spatial heterogeneity in lung cancer. Germline V gene sequence: CDR1 SGHNT, CDR2 YENEEA. The CDR3 is 12 residues long. V shed 6 bases and J shed 2 bases, with 6 bases lying between them. Every TCR cDNA molecule bore its own unique molecular identifier. One entry per CDR3 protein results from TCRdb running MiXCR on the 5' RACE reads. The table includes approximately 40,000 distinct CDR3 sequences, less than 5.5% detected once. Time point reported: sample taken at primary tumor resection. Material for sequencing was whole RNA from tumor, nontumor lung or frozen PBMC, left unsorted. General study findings and limits: Detection of ubiquitous tumor TCRs in blood was higher at resection than follow-up.

This clonotype has a count of ten or more. What it binds is not known. The chain has TRBV11-3 and TRBJ2-3; D remains unclear. The receptor was derived from a female donor with early-stage non-small cell lung cancer. Material: PBMCs, obtained at surgery. The CDR3 bases are TGTGCCAGCAGTCCTGACACAGATACGCAGTATTTT. Translated: CASSPDTDTQYF.